The 22 T cell receptor beta chains presented below share a single source sample, sequenced in a study of T cells in Graves' hyperthyroidism and ophthalmopathy. RNA transcripts yielded amplified TCR beta CDR3 regions. TCR CDR3 regions were first amplified by RT-PCR with HTBI primers. TCRdb re-called the multiplex PCR reads with MiXCR, one entry per CDR3 protein. The data contain fewer than 650,000 distinct CDR3 sequences, about 14% of them seen just once; the ten biggest clones take up over 6%. Sample: blood. The receptors shown here come from a woman aged 18-29 years with Graves' ophthalmopathy.

This clonotype was observed a handful of times. The V gene is TRBV6-2 or TRBV6-3, the J gene TRBJ2-7, with 8 bases aligning to TRBD2. There are 17 residues in the CDR3. Germline V gives CDR1 MNHEY, CDR2 SVGEGT. V gave up 2 bases and J gave up 5 bases; unmatched junction bases: 14. The CDR3 DNA sequence: TGTGCCAGCAGTTACGGGGGGATGAGTAGCGGGATGGACGAGCAGTACTTC. It encodes CASSYGGMSSGMDEQYF.

This clonotype was seen a few times. This chain uses TRBV5-1 with TRBJ2-1; TRBD2 agrees at 9 bases. The CDR3 spans 16 residues. J gave up 10 bases and V 0 bases, and 11 bases lay outside the gene matches. Germline CDR1 reads SGHRS; CDR2 reads YFSETQ. CDR3 nucleotide sequence: TGCGCCAGCAGCTTGGTTTTTGGCGGGAGGGCCCAAGAGCAGTTCTTC. Translating gives CASSLVFGGRAQEQFF.

V is TRBV28 and J is TRBJ1-5, with 12 bases identical to TRBD1. Germline V gene lookup returns CDR1 MDHEN and CDR2 SYDVKM. The ends lost 7 bases at V and 6 bases at J; junction bases unmatched: 7. The CDR3 runs to 15 residues. The DNA of the CDR3 is TGTGCCAGCACCCCGGGACAGGGGGCCGGTCAGCCCCAGCATTTT. Translated: CASTPGQGAGQPQHF.

This clonotype was picked up many times. The V gene is TRBV7-2, the J gene TRBJ2-2; the D is unclear. V lost 1 base and J lost 4, with 10 bases in between. The CDR3 is 15 amino acids. Germline V gene lookup returns CDR1 SGHTA and CDR2 FQGNSA. The DNA for the CDR3 is TGTGCCAGCAGCTTAGAGACAAGGAGCACCGGGGAGCTGTTTTTT. This encodes CASSLETRSTGELFF.

This clonotype was counted at least ten times. This sequence joins TRBV30 and TRBJ2-7, with D perhaps assigned TRBD1 or TRBD2 (5 bases each). This CDR3 region has 10 residues. CDR1 GTSNPN and CDR2 SVGIG come from the germline V gene (reference sequence). V was shortened by 5 bases and J by 7 bases, with 9 bases between the two germline ends. In DNA form, the CDR3 reads TGTGCCTGGGGGACGGGAGAGCAGTACTTC. Translated, it gives CAWGTGEQYF.

The rearrangement uses TRBV15 and TRBJ2-1, with 10 bases lining up with TRBD2. Per the germline V gene, CDR1 is LNHNV and CDR2 is YYDKDF (reference sequence). The CDR3 totals 17 residues. V lost 0 bases, J lost 8 bases, and 10 bases stayed unmatched. CDR3 residues: CATSRDLSGRFIDEQFF. The CDR3 DNA sequence: TGTGCCACCAGCAGAGATCTTAGCGGGAGGTTCATCGATGAGCAGTTCTTC.

This clonotype showed up many times. The chain links TRBV11-3 to TRBJ1-4, with 8 bases that match TRBD1. Germline CDR1 reads SGHNT; CDR2 reads YENEEA. CDR3 length equals 16 residues. The ends lost 5 bases at V and 6 bases at J; junction bases unmatched: 11. The CDR3 spells CASSPRAGGDDEKLFF. CDR3 bases: TGTGCCAGCAGCCCAAGGGCAGGGGGCGACGATGAAAAACTGTTTTTT. The full variable domain, its missing parts supplied by reference TRBV11-3 and TRBJ1-4, is EAGVVQSPRYKIIEKKQPVAFWCNPISGHNTLYWYLQNLGQGPELLIRYENEEAVDDSQLPKDRFSAERLKGVDSTLKIQPAELGDSAVYLCASSPRAGGDDEKLFFGSGTQLSVL.

This clonotype was detected ten times or more. The chain combines TRBV6-2 or TRBV6-3 with TRBJ2-1; 10 bases are a match to TRBD2. V shed 8 bases, J shed 2 bases, and the junction held 9 bases outside the gene matches. The CDR3 covers 16 residues. Per germline, CDR1 MNHEY and CDR2 SVGEGT. CDR3 amino acids: CASVLAGVGTYNEQFF. The CDR3 DNA reads as TGTGCCAGCGTTCTAGCGGGAGTCGGGACCTACAATGAGCAGTTCTTC.

This clonotype was seen many times. The rearrangement joins TRBV11-2 to TRBJ2-5; 9 positions agree with TRBD1. The CDR3 extends over 15 amino acids. In germline, CDR1 is SGHAT, CDR2 FQNNGV. After removal of 5 bases from V and 5 bases from J, the junction contained 9 bases not matched to a gene. CDR3 loop: CASSAPQGAWETQYF. In DNA form, the CDR3 reads TGTGCCAGCAGCGCCCCACAGGGGGCCTGGGAGACCCAGTACTTC.

This clonotype was detected ten times or more. The chain is built from TRBV30 and TRBJ2-7; D is undetermined. The V gene's germline CDR1 is GTSNPN and CDR2 SVGIG (reference sequence). V lost 5 bases and J lost 6, with 14 bases in between. The CDR3 has 12 residues. CDR3 nucleotide sequence: TGTGCCTGGCGAAAGTTCGGCCGCGAGCAGTACTTC. Encoded protein: CAWRKFGREQYF.

This clonotype was seen repeatedly, ten times or more. Here the CDR3 reads CASSRTGTGEETQYF. The DNA for the CDR3 is TGTGCCAGCAGCCGCACCGGGACAGGGGAAGAGACCCAGTACTTC. The chain is built from TRBV7-8 and TRBJ2-5; TRBD1 aligns across 10 bases. The CDR3 runs 15 residues. V was clipped by 5 bases and J by 3 bases; unmatched bases: 6. Germline CDR1 and CDR2: SGHVS and FQNEAQ.

The sample holds many counts of this clonotype. The chain recombines TRBV9 with TRBJ1-4; TRBD1 is a possible D gene (6 bases). Trimming removed 0 bases at V and 7 bases at J, with 10 bases between. Germline CDR1 reads SGDLS; CDR2 reads YYNGEE. This CDR3 has 14 residues. The CDR3 sequence: CASSVVGGSEKLFF. DNA of the CDR3: TGTGCCAGCAGCGTAGTTGGGGGCTCTGAAAAACTGTTTTTT.

This clonotype has a handful of counts. The V and J genes are TRBV15 and TRBJ1-4, with D perhaps TRBD1 (5 bases). Germline values: CDR1 LNHNV, CDR2 YYDKDF (reference sequence). Trimming cost V 3 bases and J 4 bases, with 15 bases left between them. The CDR3 sequence is 16 residues long. Here the CDR3 reads CATSSFGGGINEKLFF. The CDR3 DNA reads as TGTGCCACCAGCAGCTTCGGGGGGGGTATTAATGAAAAACTGTTTTTT.

This clonotype was counted at least ten times. The rearrangement links TRBV20-1 to TRBJ1-1; 7 positions match TRBD1. V was clipped by 1 base and J by 10 bases; unmatched bases: 12. Germline CDR1 DFQATT, CDR2 SNEGSKA (reference sequence). The CDR3 has 14 residues. DNA of the CDR3: TGCAGTGCTAGAGGGGGTTTAGGGGGCAAGGCAGCTTTCTTT. Translating it yields CSARGGLGGKAAFF.

To note about this clonotype: Since the CDR3 does not end with the conserved phenylalanine or tryptophan, this likely comes from a read error. The CDR3 here is CASSYFPGDDTEAFL. The CDR3 nucleotides read TGTGCCAGCAGTTACTTCCCAGGGGACGACACTGAAGCTTTCCTT. The rearrangement links TRBV27 to TRBJ1-1; D is possibly TRBD1 (6 bases). The CDR3 consists of 15 residues. Trimming removed 4 bases from V and 3 bases from J, with 15 bases in between. The germline V gene has CDR1 MNHEY and CDR2 SMNVEV (reference sequence).

This clonotype was counted between two and nine times. The chain uses TRBV18 and TRBJ1-2; D gene uncertain. The length of the CDR3 is 16 residues. Germline V lookup: CDR1 KGHSH, CDR2 LQKENI. Trimming removed 1 base from V and 0 bases from J, with 12 bases in between. The CDR3 spells CASSPLRSETNYGYTF. The CDR3 DNA reads as TGTGCCAGCTCACCACTACGTTCGGAAACTAACTATGGCTACACCTTC.

This clonotype was found a few times. The V gene is TRBV7-2, the J gene TRBJ2-1; 9 nucleotides agree with TRBD1. Germline trimming cut 8 bases from V and 5 bases from J; bases unmatched to any gene: 7. The CDR3 covers 14 residues. Germline-derived CDR1 and CDR2 are SGHTA and FQGNSA. CDR3 loop: CASLLTGGHNEQFF. CDR3 bases: TGTGCCAGCCTATTGACAGGGGGTCACAATGAGCAGTTCTTC.

The chain recombines TRBV9 with TRBJ2-1; TRBD2 matches at 9 bases. The CDR3 totals 17 residues. In germline, CDR1 is SGDLS, CDR2 YYNGEE. Trimming removed 4 bases from V and 7 bases from J; junction bases left unmatched: 15. The CDR3: CASSMLAGGPPRNEQFF. The CDR3 DNA sequence: TGTGCCAGCAGCATGTTGGCGGGAGGGCCCCCGAGGAATGAGCAGTTCTTC.

This clonotype turned up a few times. The genes are TRBV7-9 and TRBJ1-2; the match to TRBD1 covers 7 bases. After removal of 5 bases from V and 4 bases from J, the junction contained 10 bases not matched to a gene. In germline, CDR1 is SEHNR, CDR2 FQNEAQ (reference sequence). This CDR3 contains 15 residues. This CDR3 is CASSPMEGAVYGYTF. The CDR3 DNA reads TGTGCCAGCAGCCCCATGGAGGGGGCGGTCTATGGCTACACCTTC.

The V gene is TRBV10-3, the J gene TRBJ2-7, with D possibly TRBD2 on 5 matching bases. The V end lost 5 bases, the J end lost 7 bases, and 24 bases lay between the germline ends. This CDR3 comprises 16 residues. Germline CDR1 ENHRY, CDR2 SYGVKD. The CDR3 nucleotides are TGTGCCATCAGTCTACACGGCGGGCCCTCCACGGCAGAGCAGTACTTC. This sequence encodes CAISLHGGPSTAEQYF.

This clonotype was detected ten times or more. The chain has TRBV27 and TRBJ2-7; 12 bases are shared with TRBD2. CDR1 MNHEY and CDR2 SMNVEV come from the germline V gene (reference sequence). V trimming: 4 bases; J trimming: 5 bases; junction bases outside the gene matches: 6. The CDR3 is made up of 15 amino acids. The CDR3 DNA reads as TGTGCCAGCAGTTCCCTGACTAGCGGGAGAAACGAGCAGTACTTC. Its translation is CASSSLTSGRNEQYF.

This clonotype was picked up many times. V usage is TRBV7-6 and J usage is TRBJ2-7; D gene unclear. From germline, CDR1 is SGHVS and CDR2 FNYEAQ. This CDR3 has 15 residues. V lost 3 bases to trimming and J lost 3 bases, with 15 bases between them. The DNA for the CDR3 is TGTGCCAGCAGCTTGGGGTCTTACAGCTACTACGAGCAGTACTTC. It translates to CASSLGSYSYYEQYF.